The subject of this entry is one T cell receptor beta chain. The germline V gene encodes CDR1 MRHNA and CDR2 SNTAGT. V trimming: 3 bases; J trimming: 9 bases; junction bases outside the gene matches: 5. The CDR3 sequence is 14 residues long. Libraries were prepared by immunoSEQ multiplex PCR; TCRdb keeps only in-frame clonotypes and omits some of them. Of around 400,000 clones listed, more than 80% are singletons. The sample originates from a study of blood T cell repertoires in COVID-19. On the study more broadly: From T cells, B-cell-depleted T cells, or PBMCs came the material, which was cDNA or gDNA.

This TCR was sampled from a man aged 35-49 years with acute or convalescent COVID-19. This chain uses TRBV6-4 with TRBJ1-6; 7 bases align to TRBD1. The sequencing sample was made of peripheral blood. The DNA of the CDR3 is TGTGCCAGCAGTGATGAACAGGGGAGTTCACCCCTCCACTTT. It yields the protein CASSDEQGSSPLHF.